This entry lists 5 T cell receptor beta chains sequenced from one sample in a study of blood T cells in healthy people across ages. Alongside a J-beta primer mix, a sample-barcoded 5' primer served in a second PCR lasting about 7 to 11 cycles. TCRdb used MiXCR to reprocess the 5' RACE reads, holding one entry per CDR3 protein. The table lists roughly 700,000 distinct CDR3 sequences, more than 40% of them singletons. The sample consisted of blood. All receptors derive from a woman aged 55-69 years in good health.

The J gene is TRBJ1-4, the V gene TRBV6-6, with D tentatively TRBD1 (6 bases). Between the trimmed V and J ends, which lost 5 bases and 2 bases, there was a span of 12 bases. CDR1 is MNHNY and CDR2 is SVGAGI in the germline V gene (reference sequence). CDR3 length: 15 amino acids. In nucleotides, the CDR3 is TGTGCCAGCAGTGTCGGACAGACCACTAATGAAAAACTGTTTTTT. It specifies CASSVGQTTNEKLFF.

J is TRBJ1-2 and V is TRBV5-1; 9 nucleotides agree with TRBD1. Trimming cost V 4 bases and J 3 bases; bases outside gene matches: 10. The CDR3 is made up of 16 amino acids. The germline V gene encodes CDR1 SGHRS and CDR2 YFSETQ. This chain's CDR3 is CASSHGQGSKDYGYTF. CDR3 DNA sequence: TGCGCCAGCAGCCACGGACAGGGGAGTAAGGACTATGGCTACACCTTC.

The CDR3 here is CSVEVGGRYYNEQYF. CDR3 sequence (DNA): TGCAGCGTTGAGGTGGGGGGGCGCTATTACAATGAGCAGTACTTC. This chain links TRBV29-1 with TRBJ2-1; TRBD2 is a possible D gene (7 bases). TRBJ2-7 explains the end of the DNA better; the J call may be wrong. Germline V gives CDR1 SQVTM, CDR2 ANQGSEA. CDR3 length: 15 residues.

This clonotype has only a few counts. The V call is TRBV5-1, the J call TRBJ1-1; 9 bases are shared with TRBD1. CDR3 length: 17 residues. Germline V gene lookup returns CDR1 SGHRS and CDR2 YFSETQ. The J segment lost 1 base and the V segment lost 4 bases, leaving 11 bases of the junction unmatched. CDR3 DNA sequence: TGCGCCAGCAGCGCCATGACAGGGGGGTCGAGGAACACTGAAGCTTTCTTT. This translates into CASSAMTGGSRNTEAFF.

The genes are TRBV19 and TRBJ1-1; 7 bases are a match to TRBD1. The CDR3 covers 15 residues. The germline gives CDR1 LNHDA, CDR2 SQIVND (reference sequence). V trimming: 7 bases; J trimming: 6 bases; junction bases outside the gene matches: 14. The CDR3 DNA sequence: TGTGCCAGTACCGCCCCACAGGGGCCGGGCGCTGAAGCTTTCTTT. Translated: CASTAPQGPGAEAFF.